Listed here are 4 T cell receptor beta chains from one sample, sequenced in a study of shared clonotypes between healthy human individuals. Clones were read by immunoSEQ multiplex PCR, and TCRdb kept only the in-frame ones, dropping some. Counted here are about 480,000 clones, 60% to 80% occurring once; the ten biggest clones make up around 12%. The sequenced material came from PBMCs. These receptors all come from a woman aged 40 to 50 in good health. Some clones in this sample may be carry-over from other donors' samples.

The chain joins TRBV9 to TRBJ1-3; D uncertain. With 3 bases removed from V and 0 bases from J, the gap between germline ends came to 7 bases. CDR1 is SGDLS, CDR2 YYNGEE, per germline. The CDR3 is 14 amino acids. CDR3: CASSARLSGNTIYF. Here the CDR3 DNA reads TGTGCCAGCAGCGCCCGTCTCTCTGGAAACACCATATATTTT.

The chain combines TRBV18 with TRBJ1-1; 7 bases map to TRBD1. Germline V gives CDR1 KGHSH, CDR2 LQKENI. Trimming took 4 bases from V and 1 from J; bases not matched to a gene: 9. CDR3 length: 16 residues. The CDR3 reads CASSLINRGGNTEAFF. CDR3 nucleotide sequence: TGTGCCAGCTCACTTATCAACAGGGGAGGGAACACTGAAGCTTTCTTT.

This clone came up once. In nucleotides, the CDR3 is TGTGCCAGCAGCGGCGGACAGGGAGGCATTCAGTACTTC. Its translation is CASSGGQGGIQYF. The chain uses TRBV7-9 and TRBJ2-4, with 8 bases matching TRBD1. This CDR3 is 13 amino acids long. The trim removed 5 bases at V and 9 bases at J, leaving 6 bases unmatched. Germline V gives CDR1 SEHNR, CDR2 FQNEAQ (reference sequence).

The chain combines TRBV7-2 with TRBJ2-1; 8 bases agree with TRBD2. The junction had 7 bases not matched to a gene; V was cut back by 6 bases and J by 0 bases. There are 16 residues in the CDR3. Germline CDR1 reads SGHTA; CDR2 reads FQGNSA. In nucleotides, the CDR3 is TGTGCCAGCAGACCAACTAGCGGTAACTCCTACAATGAGCAGTTCTTC. Amino acid sequence: CASRPTSGNSYNEQFF.